This T cell receptor beta chain appears in the sequencing data of a study of blood T cell repertoires in COVID-19. Study overall: Samples taken during acute and convalescent COVID-19 were collected in the United States, Italy and Spain. Nucleic acid was either cDNA or gDNA, and it came from T cells, B-cell-depleted T cells, or PBMCs.

Using immunoSEQ multiplex PCR, the repertoire was profiled, and TCRdb retains in-frame clones only, with some absent. The sample shows roughly 70,000 clones, roughly nine tenths of them seen only once. The V end lost 0 bases, the J end lost 0 bases, and 15 bases lay between the germline ends. CDR1 is LNHNV, CDR2 YYDKDF, per germline (reference sequence). The CDR3 sequence is 18 residues long. The receptor comes from a man aged 55 to 69 with acute or convalescent COVID-19. The specimen was peripheral blood. The chain recombines TRBV15 with TRBJ1-3, with a tentative D call TRBD1 (6 bases). CDR3 amino acids: CATSRDLGGDISGNTIYF. CDR3 DNA: TGTGCCACCAGCAGAGATCTTGGGGGCGACATCTCTGGAAACACCATATATTTT.